These 2 T cell receptor beta chains share one sample of origin, sequenced in a study of post-analysis software for immune sequencing data. Study observations and caveats: There were several TRBV segments more frequent in patients than controls, and TRBV5-6, TRBV5-1 and TRBV20-1 were among them.

Unique molecular identifiers were present in the TCR beta cDNA libraries. Each CDR3 protein is one row after TCRdb ran MiXCR on the PCR reads. The data contain roughly 570,000 distinct CDR3 sequences, 34% of them singletons. Their cognate antigens are unknown. The sequencing input was blood. The receptors were sampled from a girl under 18 with multiple sclerosis.

The chain combines TRBV10-3 with TRBJ1-3; D not resolved. This CDR3 has 16 residues. V lost 0 bases, J lost 0 bases, and 9 bases lay in between. Germline V gene data show CDR1 as ENHRY and CDR2 as SYGVKD. The CDR3: CAISESAGNSGNTIYF. CDR3 DNA: TGTGCCATCAGTGAGTCTGCAGGCAACTCTGGAAACACCATATATTTT.

The CDR3, as DNA: TGTGCCAGCAGTGATCGCGTGGAGCAGTACTTC. This sequence encodes CASSDRVEQYF. The rearrangement uses TRBV2 and TRBJ2-7; no reliable D call. V dropped 3 bases and J dropped 7 bases, with 7 bases sitting between them. This CDR3 has 11 amino acids. Looked up from germline, CDR1 is SNHLY and CDR2 is FYNNEI. The full variable domain, in which reference TRBV2 and TRBJ2-7 provide the parts outside the CDR3, is EPEVTQTPSHQVTQMGQEVILRCVPISNHLYFYWYRQILGQKVEFLVSFYNNEISEKSEIFDDQFSVERPDGSNFTLKIRSTKLEDSAMYFCASSDRVEQYFGPGTRLTVT.